This T cell receptor beta chain was sequenced during a study of blood T cell repertoires in COVID-19. Across the whole study: Collection of acute and convalescent COVID-19 samples took place in the United States, Italy and Spain. PBMCs, B-cell-depleted T cells, or T cells provided the cDNA or gDNA that made up the material.

The V gene's germline CDR1 is SGHRS and CDR2 YFSETQ. The CDR3 is made up of 16 amino acids. Deletions cut 4 bases from V and 0 bases from J, with 15 bases between. Original processing notes: Scientists estimated how many nucleated cells there were by amplifying reference gene primers. Sequencing was performed with immunoSEQ multiplex PCR; in TCRdb, only in-frame clones are kept and a portion is missing. Clonal size and the V and J genes are those of that table, whereas D and trimming came from the DNA. The sample records about 190,000 clones, 70% to 90% being singletons. This TCR derives from a man aged 25 to 40 with acute or convalescent COVID-19. Material for sequencing was peripheral blood. The chain couples TRBV5-1 to TRBJ2-3; no clear D gene. In nucleotides, the CDR3 is TGCGCCAGCAGCACCCGTGGCGGAGCTAGCACAGATACGCAGTATTTT. This encodes CASSTRGGASTDTQYF.